Presented here are 5 T cell receptor beta chains from one specimen sequenced in a study of identical twins. TCRdb passed the 5' RACE reads through MiXCR, listing each CDR3 protein once. The sample records roughly 710,000 distinct CDR3 sequences, 5.5% to 7.5% being singletons. The specimen sequenced was naive T cells sorted from blood. The receptors were gathered from a young man in good health.

This clonotype was recorded at least ten times. CDR3 nucleotide sequence: TGTGCCAGCAGTGTAGCGTATGACAACACAGATACGCAGTATTTT. This encodes CASSVAYDNTDTQYF. V is TRBV28 and J is TRBJ2-3, with D possibly being TRBD2 (5 bases). Germline V gene sequence: CDR1 MDHEN, CDR2 SYDVKM. Trimming took off 5 bases at V and 2 bases at J, with 14 bases between the two ends. The CDR3 extends over 15 amino acids.

This clonotype was counted many times. V usage is TRBV20-1 and J usage is TRBJ2-3, with no clear D. V shed 0 bases and J shed 0 bases, with 4 bases lying between them. The CDR3 extends over 13 amino acids. Germline V gene sequence: CDR1 DFQATT, CDR2 SNEGSKA (reference sequence). DNA of the CDR3: TGCAGTGCTAGAGAGGTCAGCACAGATACGCAGTATTTT. It codes for CSAREVSTDTQYF.

The genes are TRBV11-2 and TRBJ1-1; 8 nucleotides match TRBD1. The CDR3 totals 14 residues. From germline, CDR1 is SGHAT and CDR2 FQNNGV. The V gene end was trimmed by 7 bases and the J gene end by 4 bases; junction bases not matched to a gene: 8. The CDR3 protein is CASNHRGSITEAFF. In DNA form, the CDR3 reads TGTGCCAGCAACCACAGGGGGAGTATCACTGAAGCTTTCTTT. The full variable domain, completed using reference TRBV11-2 and TRBJ1-1, is EAGVAQSPRYKIIEKRQSVAFWCNPISGHATLYWYQQILGQGPKLLIQFQNNGVVDDSQLPKDRFSAERLKGVDSTLKIQPAKLEDSAVYLCASNHRGSITEAFFGQGTRLTVV.

The chain is built from TRBV3-1 and TRBJ2-7; D not certain. The V end was cut by 2 bases, the J end by 3 bases, with 11 bases between. The CDR3 loop spans 14 amino acids. The V gene's germline CDR1 is LGHDT and CDR2 YNNKEL (reference sequence). Written as DNA, the CDR3 is TGTGCCAGCAGCCAATCTTACAGAATCTACGAGCAGTACGTC. Translated: CASSQSYRIYEQYV.

At least ten counts were recorded for this clonotype. The chain employs TRBV5-1 and TRBJ2-1, with 10 bases fitting TRBD2. Germline V gene sequence: CDR1 SGHRS, CDR2 YFSETQ. With 6 bases clipped from V and 9 bases from J, the junction kept 9 bases outside the gene matches. CDR3 length: 14 amino acids. CDR3 nucleotide sequence: TGCGCCAGCAACAAAGCGGGAGGGCCGATTGAGCAGTTCTTC. Protein product: CASNKAGGPIEQFF. The whole variable domain, remainder taken from reference TRBV5-1 and TRBJ2-1, is KAGVTQTPRYLIKTRGQQVTLSCSPISGHRSVSWYQQTPGQGLQFLFEYFSETQRNKGNFPGRFSGRQFSNSRSEMNVSTLELGDSALYLCASNKAGGPIEQFFGPGTRLTVL.